A single TCR beta chain is shown here with its context. These data originate in a study of blood T cell repertoires in COVID-19. Study in general: Sources were T cells, B-cell-depleted T cells, or PBMCs; the material itself was cDNA or gDNA.

The trim removed 1 base at V and 4 bases at J, leaving 5 bases unmatched. Per germline, CDR1 SEHNR and CDR2 FQNEAQ (reference sequence). The CDR3 is 15 residues long. Clones were sequenced by immunoSEQ multiplex PCR, and TCRdb holds only the in-frame ones, with some missing. The table includes tens of thousands of clones, over 70% detected once. The sequence was obtained from a man aged 55 to 70 with acute or convalescent COVID-19. The chain carries TRBV7-9 and TRBJ1-1, with 8 bases lining up with TRBD1. Sequencing was done on a sample of peripheral blood. The CDR3 sequence: CASSLGGQGATEAFF. CDR3 bases: TGTGCCAGCAGCTTAGGGGGGCAGGGGGCCACTGAAGCTTTCTTT.